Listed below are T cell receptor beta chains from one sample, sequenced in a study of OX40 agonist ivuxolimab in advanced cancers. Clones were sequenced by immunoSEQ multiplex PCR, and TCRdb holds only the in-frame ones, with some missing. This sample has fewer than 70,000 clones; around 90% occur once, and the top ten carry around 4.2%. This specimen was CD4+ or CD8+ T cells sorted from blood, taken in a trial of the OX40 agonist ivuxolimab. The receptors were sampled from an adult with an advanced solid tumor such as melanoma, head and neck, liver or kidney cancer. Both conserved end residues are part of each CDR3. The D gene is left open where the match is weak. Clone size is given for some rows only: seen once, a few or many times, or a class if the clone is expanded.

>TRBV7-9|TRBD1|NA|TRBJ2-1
TGTGCCAGCAGTAAAGAGGGGGCCTTAATTTACAATGAGCAGTTCTTC
CASSKEGALIYNEQFF
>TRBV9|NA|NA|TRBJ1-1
TGTGCCAGCAGCGTAGGATCGGGGACTGAAGCTTTCTTT
CASSVGSGTEAFF
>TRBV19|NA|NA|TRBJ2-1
TGTGCCAGTAGTTCTTATTTGGAGGGGCGCTCCTACAATGAGCAGTTCTTC
CASSSYLEGRSYNEQFF
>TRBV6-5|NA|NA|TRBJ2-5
TGTGCCAGCAGTTACCGGACGGCCCTCCAAGAGACCCAGTACTTC
CASSYRTALQETQYF
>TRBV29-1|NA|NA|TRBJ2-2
TGCAGCGTGAAGAGGGTTTGGGACAACACCGGGGAGCTGTTTTTT
CSVKRVWDNTGELFF
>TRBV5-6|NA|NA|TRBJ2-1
TGTGCCAGCAGCCCGGACCCTATTGGACCGGGGAATAATGAGCAGTTCTTC
CASSPDPIGPGNNEQFF
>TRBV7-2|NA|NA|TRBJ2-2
TGTGCCAGCAGTCCACTGTGGGGAACCCGAGCGAACACCGGGGAGCTGTTTTTT
CASSPLWGTRANTGELFF
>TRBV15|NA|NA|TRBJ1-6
TGTGCCACCAGCAGAGATCGAAATAATTCACCCCTCCACTTT
CATSRDRNNSPLHF
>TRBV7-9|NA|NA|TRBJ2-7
TGTGCCAGCAGCCCGGGGATCGGAGCCTCCTACGAGCAGTACTTC
CASSPGIGASYEQYF
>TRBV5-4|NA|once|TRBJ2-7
TGTGCCAGCAGCTTCCTGGGGGACTACGAGCAGTACTTC
CASSFLGDYEQYF
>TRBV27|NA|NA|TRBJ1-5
TGTGCCAGCAGTTTATCAGGGGTCAGCAATCAGCCCCAGCATTTT
CASSLSGVSNQPQHF
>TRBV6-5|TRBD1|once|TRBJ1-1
TGTGCCAGCAGTCTACCGGGACAGGGGGGTGAAGCTTTCTTT
CASSLPGQGGEAFF
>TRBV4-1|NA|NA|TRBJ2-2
TGCGCCAGCAGCCAAAAAGAAGGGCGGGCCGGGGAGCTGTTTTTT
CASSQKEGRAGELFF
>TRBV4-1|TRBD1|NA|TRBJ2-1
TGCGCCAGCAGCCAATTGACAGGGGGCACCTACAATGAGCAGTTCTTC
CASSQLTGGTYNEQFF
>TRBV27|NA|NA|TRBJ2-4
TGTGCCAGCAGTTTATTTGGGGGAGAGGCCAAAAACATTCAGTACTTC
CASSLFGGEAKNIQYF
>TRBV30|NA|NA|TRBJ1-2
TGTGCCTGGAGTTACGGGTATGGCTACACCTTC
CAWSYGYGYTF
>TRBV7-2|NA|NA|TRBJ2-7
TGTGCCAGCAGCTTAGTACCGGGACTCGAGCAGTACTTC
CASSLVPGLEQYF
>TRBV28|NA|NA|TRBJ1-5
TGTGCCAGCAGTTTATCAGCAGGGATAAGCAATCAGCCCCAGCATTTT
CASSLSAGISNQPQHF
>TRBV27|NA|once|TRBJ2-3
TGTGCCAGCATTGGATCCTGGGGGACAGATACGCAGTATTTT
CASIGSWGTDTQYF
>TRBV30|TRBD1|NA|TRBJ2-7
TGTGCCTGGAGTGCCGGACAGGGACCCTACGAGCAGTACTTC
CAWSAGQGPYEQYF
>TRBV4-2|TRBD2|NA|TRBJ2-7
TGTGCCAGCAGCCAAGAGGGGACTAGCGGGAGATACGAGCAGTACTTC
CASSQEGTSGRYEQYF
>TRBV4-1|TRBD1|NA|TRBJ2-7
TGCGCCAGCAGCCATGTGTACGGACAGGACGAGAACGAGCAGTACTTC
CASSHVYGQDENEQYF
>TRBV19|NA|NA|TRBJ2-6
TGTGCCAGTAGAAAAGACAGCGACTCTGGGGCCAACGTCCTGACTTTC
CASRKDSDSGANVLTF
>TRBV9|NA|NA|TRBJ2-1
TGTGCCAGCAGCGTAGCAGGGGTATCCTACAATGAGCAGTTCTTC
CASSVAGVSYNEQFF
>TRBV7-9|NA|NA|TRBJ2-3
TGTGCCAGCAGCTCCCCATCGCAGGTCCATAGCACAGATACGCAGTATTTT
CASSSPSQVHSTDTQYF
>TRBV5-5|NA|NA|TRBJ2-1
TGTGCCAGCAGCTTGTCGGCGGGGGCGCGCGATGAGCAGTTCTTC
CASSLSAGARDEQFF
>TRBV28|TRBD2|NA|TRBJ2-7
TGTGCCAGCAGATGGACTAGTGGTGCCTACGAGCAGTACTTC
CASRWTSGAYEQYF
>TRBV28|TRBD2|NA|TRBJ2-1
TGTGCCAGCAGTTTGCCCGGGACTAGCGGGAGCAATGAGCAGTTCTTC
CASSLPGTSGSNEQFF